This TCR beta chain was documented in a study of cytomegalovirus exposure and HLA in healthy donors (dated by TCRdb to the late 2010s). Some background on the complete study: According to an earlier analysis of 587 of the donors, 150 million to 200 million T cells yielded approximately 120 million unique TCR beta sequences and 276 Gb of sequence data. Approximately 300 gigabases of sequencing data and around 88 million unique TCR sequences made up an early release that covered approximately 650 HLA-typed donors. Of the 300 to 400 genotyped donors, 65% to 90% fell in the genetic ancestry cluster associated with self-reported Caucasian donors. The study was designed to test whether signatures of past pathogen exposure could be identified by cataloging public T cell receptors. The study used immunosequencing to profile the T cell repertoires of 600 to 850 subjects and linked those repertoires to cytomegalovirus serostatus. In addition to the first cohort of approximately 650 subjects, a separate validation cohort of 130 or so different subjects was used. To predict cytomegalovirus infection status, the study brought together high-throughput TCR immunosequencing, statistical association of individual TCRs with disease status, and machine learning. A later analysis re-examined previously published TCR beta repertoires from just over 650 donors and added high-resolution HLA genotyping to investigate patterns of TCR occurrence. Rather than using new phenotypic data, the later analysis identified candidate immune exposures from TCR beta sequences and from how often those sequences occurred across donors. To decide whether each TCR beta V gene segment behaved as functional or pseudogenic, an earlier analysis of 587 of the donors relied on high-throughput TCR beta sequencing. Donor age, sex, ethnicity and CMV serostatus were compiled alongside the repertoire data. In a later genetic analysis, genome-wide SNP genotypes for about 55% of the roughly 700 donors were used, and that subset was treated as a discovery cohort. Every repertoire in the discovery cohort had been generated on one and the same sequencing platform. HLA typing covered class I and class II loci at four-digit resolution. Typing coverage varied by locus: roughly 620-640 donors for A, B, C, DRB1 and DQB1; approximately 500 for DQA1; 606 for DPA1; approximately 490 for DPB1. A handful of DR-DQ haplotypes were handled as single units for association and clustering because linkage in the cohort was strong. On average, roughly 200,000 unique TCR beta nucleotide sequences were sequenced per donor among a few hundred genotyped donors of the cohort, with 15% to 20% of those sequences being non-productive.

In total, roughly 670 healthy bone marrow donors made up the cohort. At the time of sampling, every cohort member was nominally healthy, though immune exposures that went unrecorded were likely present. The donor tested CMV seropositive and was one of the 289 seropositive cohort members. A peripheral blood sample was provided by each donor, and peripheral blood mononuclear cells were used for TCR beta sequencing. Genomic DNA extraction from the blood cell samples was performed with the Qiagen DNeasy Blood Extraction Kit. Receptors were amplified or captured by the immunoSEQ multiplex PCR assay. For the multiplex PCR, a mixture combining 60 forward primers for TCR Vbeta segments and 13 reverse primers for TCR Jbeta segments was used. A multiplex PCR assay on genomic DNA amplified the CDR3 region of rearranged TCR beta genes. On the Illumina HiSeq System, the amplified TCR beta libraries were sequenced as 87-base-pair reads. In the original analysis: Across the 700 or so repertoires, a later analysis counted around 80 million unique TCR beta chains, 9.5 million to 12 million of which were shared by at least two donors. To remove PCR and sequencing errors, raw reads were error-corrected and collapsed into unique sequences using a nearest-neighbor algorithm that merged closely related sequences. V, D and J gene segments were assigned by aligning CDR3 sequences to IMGT reference sequences. Each retained sequence needed at least a six-nucleotide match to both a V gene segment and a J gene segment. Rearrangements were classified as productive when the CDR3 lacked stop codons and remained in frame with V and J, and all other rearrangements were classified as non-productive. CDR3 was defined according to IMGT convention as the region running from the second conserved V-encoded cysteine to the conserved J-encoded phenylalanine. The earlier analysis of about 610 of the donors excluded sequences that lacked an unambiguous match to a single V gene segment. An earlier analysis of a few hundred of the donors classified V segments as functional when productive rearrangements were above 56.7% and as segregating when the standard deviation between donors was above 5%. A statistical classification framework was built for diagnosing cytomegalovirus status from the catalog of TCR beta chain sequences. In a later analysis, V and J genes were assigned by comparing TCR nucleotide sequences against IMGT/GENE-DB human TR gene sequences. In a later analysis, CDR3 sequences and most-parsimonious VDJ recombination scenarios were assigned using the TCRdist pipeline. In a later analysis, each TCR beta chain was defined by its CDR3 amino acid sequence together with its V-gene family, and reads lacking a unique V-gene family were excluded. To address suspected cross-contamination and a sequencing artifact, a later analysis removed around 590 highly shared, low-generation-probability nucleotide sequences. In a later analysis, a clonal expansion index for each public chain was calculated from normalized within-repertoire ranks of inferred template counts. In a later analysis, generation probabilities were computed with a VDJ recombination model fitted to out-of-frame rearrangements, and the resulting probabilities were checked against IGoR. A later analysis scored TCR-TCR, TCR-HLA and TCR-CMV co-occurrence with hypergeometric tests, applying a repertoire-size bias correction to TCR pairs. False discovery rates were estimated in a later analysis by permuting HLA or CMV assignments 20 times. In a later analysis, co-occurring TCRs were grouped with DBSCAN, and TCRdist sequence similarity was added when clustering was performed within HLA-allele-positive subsets. Co-occurrence clustering excluded repertoires with fewer than 30,000 or more than 120,000 public chains, plus five with anomalous nucleotide sharing. Here the immuneACCESS table is served through TCRdb, limited to in-frame sequences with V and J called. Missing clones are a known gap in these copies; in checked studies unresolved V genes cover under half, and the rest lacks a known reason. V, J and clone size reflect that table, while D and trimming were determined from the DNA. The sample table contains fewer than 250,000 clones; only one count was recorded for approximately 82% of them. The ten largest account for roughly 10% of the sample.

CDR1 and CDR2, per the germline V gene, are SGHTA and FQGTGA. Reading from cysteine to phenylalanine, the CDR3 counts 15 amino acids. Only the CDR3 DNA stays, 45 bases, in frame from base 1. V is shortened by 10 bases, J by 3 bases, and the region joining them spans 19 bases. About this clone itself: The antigen it recognizes is unknown. The record has no base qualities; no much larger clone is one base away.

General findings and caveats noted by the study authors: Across donors, most TCR sequences were observed very rarely, whereas some public TCRs were present in many individuals. An association between a missense DCLRE1C variant and V-gene and J-gene trimming of TCR beta chains was found in a later genetic analysis and replicated in an independent cohort. HLA typing was unavailable for some donors at each locus, so association tests used only the typed subset. A later analysis associated about 17,000 TCR beta sequences with specific HLA alleles at a false discovery rate of 0.05. Because the 87-base-pair reads could not distinguish some IMGT-functional V segments, including TRBV6-2 and TRBV6-3, those segments were excluded. In a later analysis, most CMV-associated TCR beta chains were found to appear HLA-restricted, with HLA associations seemingly driven largely by CMV exposure. In vitro tests confirmed that a few of the cytomegalovirus-associated TCR beta chains recognize cytomegalovirus antigens. Linkage disequilibrium might explain the correlated functional status among segregating V segments, but an unknown experimental factor could not be excluded. A further reported finding was that TCR beta sequences accurately predicted the HLA-A and HLA-B alleles for most subjects in the first cohort. In a later analysis, the rate of TCR association differed among HLA loci, with DRB1 alleles having the most associated TCRs and HLA-C alleles having the fewest. In this cohort, only TCR beta chains were sequenced, and detectable features were limited by the absence of alpha or paired-chain data. Cytomegalovirus status was reported to be diagnosed by the classifier with high specificity and sensitivity in both the original and validation cohorts. A total of some 180 TCR beta chains were listed by the study as associated with cytomegalovirus. Presence/absence analyses assumed roughly uniform sequencing depth across donors, an assumption that may not hold. When HLA alleles, especially DR and DQ, strongly co-occurred, TCR associations were difficult to assign to individual alleles. Several of the top co-occurrence clusters appeared to be linked to parvovirus B19, influenza, CMV and Epstein-Barr virus, according to a later analysis. The sequencing pipeline was judged likely to have produced a cluster of highly shared sequence variants as a technical artifact. Immune exposure information for the cohort was limited to CMV serostatus. In an earlier analysis of more than 450 of the donors, most TCR beta V segments were observed in productive rearrangements about 87% or about 30% of the time, broadly matching IMGT annotations. Because counts were too low, fewer than 20 rarely observed V segments, including chromosome 9 orphons, were excluded from the earlier analysis of around 590 of the donors. The authors suggested that the approach could potentially be extended to other disease states and immunological phenotypes. A later genetic analysis reported fewer N-insertions in productive TCRs among donors in an Asian-associated ancestry cluster than the roughly 700-donor mean. Compared with equally common non-associated chains, HLA-associated TCR beta chains in a later analysis were more clonally expanded and had lower generation probabilities.

This sequence was found in a woman in her fifties or sixties in good health and CMV-seropositive. The chain was built from TRBV7-3 and TRBJ1-3; confidence is insufficient to name the D gene. The sample consisted of PBMCs. For the CDR3, the sequence is CAILNWRRNGNTIYF. The DNA sequence follows: TGTGCCATACTGAACTGGAGACGGAATGGAAACACCATATATTTT.